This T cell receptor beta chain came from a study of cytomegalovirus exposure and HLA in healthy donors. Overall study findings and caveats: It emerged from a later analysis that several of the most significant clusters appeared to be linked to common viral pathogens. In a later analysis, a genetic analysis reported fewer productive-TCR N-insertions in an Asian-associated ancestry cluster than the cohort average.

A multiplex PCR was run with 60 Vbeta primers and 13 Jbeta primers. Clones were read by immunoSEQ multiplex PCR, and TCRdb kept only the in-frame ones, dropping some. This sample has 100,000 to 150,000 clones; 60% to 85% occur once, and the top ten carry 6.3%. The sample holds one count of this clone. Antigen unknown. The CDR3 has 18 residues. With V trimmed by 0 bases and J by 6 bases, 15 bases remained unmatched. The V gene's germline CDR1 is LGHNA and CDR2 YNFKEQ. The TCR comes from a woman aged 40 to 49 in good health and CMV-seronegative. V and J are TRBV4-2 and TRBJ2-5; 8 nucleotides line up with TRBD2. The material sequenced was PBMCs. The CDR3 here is CASSQDKGSGTGVQTQYF. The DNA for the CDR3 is TGTGCCAGCAGCCAAGATAAAGGTAGCGGGACCGGCGTACAGACCCAGTACTTC.